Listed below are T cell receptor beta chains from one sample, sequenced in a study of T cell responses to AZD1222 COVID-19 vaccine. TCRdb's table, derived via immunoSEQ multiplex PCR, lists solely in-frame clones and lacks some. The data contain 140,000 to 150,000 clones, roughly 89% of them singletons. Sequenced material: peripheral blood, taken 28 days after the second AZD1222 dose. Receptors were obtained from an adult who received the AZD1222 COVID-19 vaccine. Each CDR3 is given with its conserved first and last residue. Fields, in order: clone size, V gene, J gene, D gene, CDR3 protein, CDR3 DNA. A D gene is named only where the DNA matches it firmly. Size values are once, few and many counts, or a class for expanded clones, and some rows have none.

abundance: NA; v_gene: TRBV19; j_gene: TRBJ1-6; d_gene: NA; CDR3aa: CASTPFSPSLNSPLHF; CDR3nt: TGTGCCAGCACGCCCTTCAGTCCCTCCTTAAATTCACCCCTCCACTTT
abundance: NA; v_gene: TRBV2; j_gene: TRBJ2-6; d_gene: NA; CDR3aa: CASSEGGVHGGANVLTF; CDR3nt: TGTGCCAGCAGTGAAGGGGGGGTCCATGGCGGGGCCAACGTCCTGACTTTC
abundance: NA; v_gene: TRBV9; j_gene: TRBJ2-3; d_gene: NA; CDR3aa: CASSRTADTQYF; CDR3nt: TGTGCCAGCAGCCGAACGGCAGATACGCAGTATTTT
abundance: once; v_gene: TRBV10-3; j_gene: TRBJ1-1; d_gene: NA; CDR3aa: CAIRAGGEAFF; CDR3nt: TGTGCCATCAGGGCTGGAGGTGAAGCTTTCTTT
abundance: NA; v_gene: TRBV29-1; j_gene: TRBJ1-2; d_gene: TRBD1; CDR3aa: CSVGDRGLGGYTF; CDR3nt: TGCAGCGTTGGAGACAGGGGATTGGGTGGCTACACCTTC
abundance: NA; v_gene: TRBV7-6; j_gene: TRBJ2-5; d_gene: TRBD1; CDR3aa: CASSAGQGIGETQYF; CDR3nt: TGTGCCAGCAGCGCGGGACAGGGAATCGGAGAGACCCAGTACTTC
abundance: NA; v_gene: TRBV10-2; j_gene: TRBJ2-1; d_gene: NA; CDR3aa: CASSESILREPYNEQFF; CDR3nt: TGCGCCAGCAGTGAGTCGATTCTGCGGGAACCGTACAATGAGCAGTTCTTC
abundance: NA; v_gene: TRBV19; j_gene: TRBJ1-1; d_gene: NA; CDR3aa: CASSADSGAFF; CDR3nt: TGTGCCAGTAGTGCCGACAGCGGAGCTTTCTTT
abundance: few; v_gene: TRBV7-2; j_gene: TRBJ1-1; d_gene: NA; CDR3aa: CASSLFGGLNTEAFF; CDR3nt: TGTGCCAGCAGCTTATTCGGGGGTCTGAACACTGAAGCTTTCTTT
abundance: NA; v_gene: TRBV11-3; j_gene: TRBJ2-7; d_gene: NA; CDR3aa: CASSLRQDSFYEQYF; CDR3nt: TGTGCCAGCAGCCTAAGGCAGGATAGTTTCTACGAGCAGTACTTC
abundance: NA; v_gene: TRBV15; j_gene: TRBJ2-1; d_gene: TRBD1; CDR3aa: CATSRDRGLPHGDEQFF; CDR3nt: TGTGCCACCAGCAGAGATAGGGGGCTCCCACACGGGGATGAGCAGTTCTTC
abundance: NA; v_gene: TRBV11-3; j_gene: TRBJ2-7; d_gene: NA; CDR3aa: CASSLNCCRGREGYEQYF; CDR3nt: TGTGCCAGCAGCTTAAATTGTTGCAGGGGACGCGAAGGGTACGAGCAGTACTTC
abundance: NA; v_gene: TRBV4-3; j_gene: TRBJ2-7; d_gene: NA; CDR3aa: CASSLASMDYEQYF; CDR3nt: TGCGCCAGCAGCCTAGCTTCCATGGATTACGAGCAGTACTTC
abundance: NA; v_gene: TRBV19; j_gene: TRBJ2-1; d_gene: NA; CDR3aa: CASSPRSRDNEQFF; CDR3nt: TGTGCCAGTAGTCCCCGAAGCCGAGACAATGAGCAGTTCTTC
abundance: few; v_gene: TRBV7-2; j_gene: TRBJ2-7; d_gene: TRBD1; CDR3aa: CASSQGQGHYEQYF; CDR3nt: TGTGCCAGCAGCCAGGGACAGGGCCACTACGAGCAGTACTTC
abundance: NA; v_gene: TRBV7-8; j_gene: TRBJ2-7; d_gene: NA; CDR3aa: CASSPRTESSYEQYF; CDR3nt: TGTGCCAGCAGCCCAAGGACAGAGAGCTCCTACGAGCAGTACTTC
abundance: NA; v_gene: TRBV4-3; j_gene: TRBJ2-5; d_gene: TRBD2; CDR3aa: CASSPTIAGASETQYF; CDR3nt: TGCGCCAGCAGCCCCACCATAGCGGGCGCTTCAGAGACCCAGTACTTC
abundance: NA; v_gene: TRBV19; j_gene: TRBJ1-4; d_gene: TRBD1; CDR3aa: CASGGTATNEKLFF; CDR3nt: TGTGCCAGTGGAGGGACAGCAACTAATGAAAAACTGTTTTTT
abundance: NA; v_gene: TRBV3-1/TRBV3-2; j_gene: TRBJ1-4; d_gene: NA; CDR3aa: CASSHPVRGAIEKLFF; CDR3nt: TGTGCCAGCAGCCACCCAGTTAGGGGGGCTATTGAAAAACTGTTTTTT
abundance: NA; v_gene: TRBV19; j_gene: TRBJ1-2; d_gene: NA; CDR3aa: CASSIRPAQSDTF; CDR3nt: TGTGCCAGTAGTATAAGGCCAGCCCAGTCCGACACCTTC
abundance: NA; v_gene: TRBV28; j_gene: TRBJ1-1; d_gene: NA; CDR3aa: CASSSITGITEAFF; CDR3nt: TGTGCCAGCAGTTCCATTACAGGAATCACTGAAGCTTTCTTT
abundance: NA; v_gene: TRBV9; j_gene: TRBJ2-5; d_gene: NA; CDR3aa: CASSVGGQETQYF; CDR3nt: TGTGCCAGCAGCGTAGGTGGTCAAGAGACCCAGTACTTC
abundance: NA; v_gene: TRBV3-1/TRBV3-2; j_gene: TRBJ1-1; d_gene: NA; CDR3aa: CASSPYSLGGTEAFF; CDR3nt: TGTGCCAGCAGCCCCTACTCCCTAGGGGGCACTGAAGCTTTCTTT
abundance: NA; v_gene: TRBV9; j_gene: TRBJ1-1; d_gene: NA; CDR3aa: CASSVVEGTEAFF; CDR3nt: TGTGCCAGCAGCGTAGTGGAGGGCACTGAAGCTTTCTTT
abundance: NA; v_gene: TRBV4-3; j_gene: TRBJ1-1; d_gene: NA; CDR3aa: CASSQDWGVNTEAFF; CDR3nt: TGCGCCAGCAGCCAAGATTGGGGAGTGAACACTGAAGCTTTCTTT
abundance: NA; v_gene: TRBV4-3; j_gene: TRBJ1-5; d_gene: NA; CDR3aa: CASSQQNGQPQHF; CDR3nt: TGCGCCAGCAGCCAACAGAACGGTCAGCCCCAGCATTTT
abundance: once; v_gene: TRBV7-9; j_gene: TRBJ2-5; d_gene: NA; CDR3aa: CASSLEASGWTQYF; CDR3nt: TGTGCCAGCAGCTTAGAGGCGTCGGGATGGACCCAGTACTTC
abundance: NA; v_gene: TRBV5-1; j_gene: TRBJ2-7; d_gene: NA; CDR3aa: CASAEGYEQYF; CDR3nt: TGCGCCAGCGCGGAGGGCTACGAGCAGTACTTC
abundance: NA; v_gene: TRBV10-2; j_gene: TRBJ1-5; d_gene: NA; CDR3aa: CASSLGWYQPQHF; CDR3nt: TGCGCCAGCAGTTTAGGGTGGTATCAGCCCCAGCATTTT
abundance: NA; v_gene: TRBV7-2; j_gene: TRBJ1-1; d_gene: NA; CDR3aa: CASSLWSNTEAFF; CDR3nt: TGTGCCAGCAGCTTATGGTCGAACACTGAAGCTTTCTTT
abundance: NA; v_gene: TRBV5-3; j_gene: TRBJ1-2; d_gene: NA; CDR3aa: CARSPPSGYTF; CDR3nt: TGTGCCAGAAGCCCTCCGAGCGGCTACACCTTC
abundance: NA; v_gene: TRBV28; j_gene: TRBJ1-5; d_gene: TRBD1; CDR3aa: CASSLRRQGFRNQPQHF; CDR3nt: TGTGCCAGCAGTTTACGAAGACAGGGGTTCCGCAATCAGCCCCAGCATTTT
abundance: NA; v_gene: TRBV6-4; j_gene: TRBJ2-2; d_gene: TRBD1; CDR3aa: CASSETGSNTGELFF; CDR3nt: TGTGCCAGCAGTGAGACAGGGTCGAACACCGGGGAGCTGTTTTTT
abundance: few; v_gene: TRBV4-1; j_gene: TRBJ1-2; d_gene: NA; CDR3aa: CASSPLAPPTNYGYTF; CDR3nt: TGCGCCAGCAGCCCCCTTGCCCCCCCTACTAACTATGGCTACACCTTC
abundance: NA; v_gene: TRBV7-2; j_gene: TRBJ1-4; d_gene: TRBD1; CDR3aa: CASTLGPGTGGEKLFF; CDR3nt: TGTGCCAGCACCCTAGGGCCCGGGACAGGGGGAGAAAAACTGTTTTTT
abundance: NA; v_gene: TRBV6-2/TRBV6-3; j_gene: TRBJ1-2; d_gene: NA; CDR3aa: CASSYFLTDGNYGYTF; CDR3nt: TGTGCCAGCAGTTACTTTTTAACGGACGGCAACTATGGCTACACCTTC